The source of this T cell receptor (beta chain) is a study of beta chain features in type 1 diabetes. Study summary: Cells sorted and examined across all samples totaled 90 million to 120 million. Study observations and caveats: Diminished insertions and augmented deletions at VDJ junctions characterized type 1 diabetes patients. Type 1 diabetes patients had TCRB CDR3s that were shorter (moderately but significantly so) in all four CD4+ subsets.

Expressed TCRB transcripts were sequenced because the isolated RNA had all been reverse transcribed beforehand. Assay used: immunoSEQ multiplex PCR; TCRdb lists only in-frame clones, some missing. The sample holds fewer than 400,000 clones; around 8.5% are singletons and the top ten take 1%. In the case of this clone: The antigen is not known.

Trimming removed 1 base from V and 3 bases from J, with 14 bases in between. This CDR3 is built from 16 residues. Germline V gene lookup returns CDR1 LGHNA and CDR2 YSLEER. The sample taken for sequencing was central memory CD4+ T cells from blood. This chain links TRBV4-3 with TRBJ2-3, with unresolved D. The source of this sequence is a man younger than 40 with type 1 diabetes. The CDR3: CASSQGHVGGTDTQYF. CDR3 DNA: TGCGCCAGCAGCCAAGGACATGTGGGTGGGACAGATACGCAGTATTTT.